The rows below give T cell receptor beta chains drawn from one sample of a study of neurological immune-mediated disorders. TCRdb reprocessed the 5' RACE reads with MiXCR, giving one entry per CDR3 protein. The sample consists of roughly 60,000 distinct CDR3 sequences, about an eighth of them appearing once. The source material was PBMCs. These receptors came from a man in his sixties in good health. The CDR3 runs from the conserved cysteine through the conserved F or W. A D gene is named only where the DNA matches it firmly. A clone size is listed for some rows: how often the clone was seen (once, few, many), or a class if it is expanded.

V gene: TRBV6-5
J gene: TRBJ2-5
clone size: many
D gene: TRBD2
CDR3 protein: CASRRSGGAGETQYF
CDR3 DNA: TGTGCCAGCAGACGCAGCGGGGGGGCAGGGGAGACCCAGTACTTC

V gene: TRBV27
J gene: TRBJ1-6
clone size: many
D gene: .
CDR3 protein: CASSENRANSPLHF
CDR3 DNA: TGTGCCAGCAGTGAAAACAGGGCTAATTCACCCCTCCACTTT

V gene: TRBV12-3/TRBV12-4
J gene: TRBJ2-7
clone size: many
D gene: TRBD2
CDR3 protein: CASSSRLAGAYEQYF
CDR3 DNA: TGTGCCAGCAGTTCAAGACTAGCGGGTGCCTACGAGCAGTACTTC

V gene: TRBV7-2
J gene: TRBJ1-3
clone size: many
D gene: .
CDR3 protein: CASSLKAASGNTIYF
CDR3 DNA: TGTGCCAGCAGCTTAAAGGCAGCCTCTGGAAACACCATATATTTT

V gene: TRBV10-3
J gene: TRBJ1-6
clone size: many
D gene: .
CDR3 protein: CAISDLSGTGSPLHF
CDR3 DNA: TGTGCCATCAGTGATCTTAGCGGGACGGGTTCACCCCTCCACTTT

V gene: TRBV4-2
J gene: TRBJ2-1
clone size: many
D gene: TRBD2
CDR3 protein: CASSHTSGANEQFF
CDR3 DNA: TGTGCCAGCAGCCACACTAGCGGGGCGAATGAGCAGTTCTTC

V gene: TRBV29-1
J gene: TRBJ2-3
clone size: many
D gene: .
CDR3 protein: CSVAPPGGVGDTQYF
CDR3 DNA: TGCAGCGTTGCCCCACCTGGCGGGGTAGGAGATACGCAGTATTTT

V gene: TRBV20-1
J gene: TRBJ2-7
clone size: many
D gene: TRBD2
CDR3 protein: CSVGGLSGVRKTYEQYF
CDR3 DNA: TGCAGTGTTGGGGGTCTGAGCGGGGTAAGAAAAACCTACGAGCAGTACTTC

V gene: TRBV7-9
J gene: TRBJ1-5
clone size: many
D gene: TRBD1
CDR3 protein: CASSDSLGTGGISNQPQHF
CDR3 DNA: TGTGCCAGCAGCGATTCCCTCGGGACAGGGGGCATAAGCAATCAGCCCCAGCATTTT

V gene: TRBV20-1
J gene: TRBJ2-1
clone size: many
D gene: .
CDR3 protein: CSATSGSGGLYNEQFF
CDR3 DNA: TGCAGTGCTACCTCGGGGTCCGGGGGCCTCTACAATGAGCAGTTCTTC

V gene: TRBV5-1
J gene: TRBJ1-1
clone size: many
D gene: .
CDR3 protein: CASATGDRILNTEAFF
CDR3 DNA: TGCGCCAGCGCTACCGGGGATCGGATACTGAACACTGAAGCTTTCTTT

V gene: TRBV5-6
J gene: TRBJ2-2
clone size: many
D gene: TRBD2
CDR3 protein: CASSLRLAGPNTGELFF
CDR3 DNA: TGTGCCAGCAGCTTGCGGCTAGCGGGACCGAACACCGGGGAGCTGTTTTTT

V gene: TRBV5-1
J gene: TRBJ2-2
clone size: .
D gene: TRBD1
CDR3 protein: CASSLDWTGGNTGELFF
CDR3 DNA: TGCGCCAGCAGCTTAGACTGGACAGGAGGGAACACCGGGGAGCTGTTTTTT

V gene: TRBV24-1
J gene: TRBJ1-5
clone size: many
D gene: .
CDR3 protein: CATSDRYSNQPQHF
CDR3 DNA: TGTGCCACCAGTGATCGGTATAGCAATCAGCCCCAGCATTTT

V gene: TRBV4-3
J gene: TRBJ2-5
clone size: many
D gene: .
CDR3 protein: CASSPEGGPGETQYF
CDR3 DNA: TGCGCCAGCAGCCCTGAGGGGGGGCCGGGGGAGACCCAGTACTTC

V gene: TRBV21-1
J gene: TRBJ2-7
clone size: many
D gene: .
CDR3 protein: CARKGTGDYEQYF
CDR3 DNA: TGTGCCAGAAAAGGGACAGGAGACTACGAGCAGTACTTC

V gene: TRBV4-1
J gene: TRBJ2-1
clone size: many
D gene: TRBD2
CDR3 protein: CASSLAGGYNSYNEQFF
CDR3 DNA: TGCGCCAGCAGCCTGGCGGGGGGGTATAACTCCTACAATGAGCAGTTCTTC

V gene: TRBV5-1
J gene: TRBJ2-3
clone size: many
D gene: .
CDR3 protein: CASSAPDGGGTDTQYF
CDR3 DNA: TGCGCCAGCAGCGCCCCTGACGGGGGAGGCACAGATACGCAGTATTTT

V gene: TRBV7-2
J gene: TRBJ1-1
clone size: many
D gene: .
CDR3 protein: CASSPRALGPEAFF
CDR3 DNA: TGTGCCAGCAGCCCCCGGGCCCTGGGCCCTGAAGCTTTCTTT

V gene: TRBV3-1
J gene: TRBJ1-1
clone size: many
D gene: .
CDR3 protein: CASSQGRTEAFF
CDR3 DNA: TGTGCCAGCAGCCAAGGGCGTACTGAAGCTTTCTTT

V gene: TRBV18
J gene: TRBJ1-3
clone size: .
D gene: .
CDR3 protein: CASSPGTTGNTIYF
CDR3 DNA: TGTGCCAGCTCACCCGGGACAACTGGAAACACCATATATTTT

V gene: TRBV7-3
J gene: TRBJ2-2
clone size: many
D gene: .
CDR3 protein: CVSSPRGGTGELFF
CDR3 DNA: TGTGTCAGCAGCCCCCGTGGGGGCACCGGGGAGCTGTTTTTT

V gene: TRBV6-5
J gene: TRBJ2-2
clone size: few
D gene: .
CDR3 protein: CASTFSPSGANTGELFF
CDR3 DNA: TGTGCCAGCACGTTCTCCCCGTCAGGAGCGAACACCGGGGAGCTGTTTTTT

V gene: TRBV18
J gene: TRBJ2-2
clone size: many
D gene: .
CDR3 protein: CASSPHPGTGELFF
CDR3 DNA: TGTGCCAGCTCACCACATCCCGGCACCGGGGAGCTGTTTTTT

V gene: TRBV4-3
J gene: TRBJ2-7
clone size: many
D gene: .
CDR3 protein: CASSQGRRSGYEQYF
CDR3 DNA: TGCGCCAGCAGCCAAGGACGGCGTTCGGGCTACGAGCAGTACTTC

V gene: TRBV14
J gene: TRBJ2-7
clone size: many
D gene: .
CDR3 protein: CASSQFSSYEQYF
CDR3 DNA: TGTGCCAGCAGCCAGTTTAGCTCCTACGAGCAGTACTTC

V gene: TRBV6-6
J gene: TRBJ2-7
clone size: .
D gene: .
CDR3 protein: CASSSSKYTYKQYF
CDR3 DNA: TGTGCCAGCAGCTCCTCGAAATACACCTACAAGCAGTACTTC

V gene: TRBV14
J gene: TRBJ2-5
clone size: many
D gene: TRBD2
CDR3 protein: CASSLSGTRSGETQYF
CDR3 DNA: TGTGCCAGCAGCCTTTCCGGGACTAGGAGTGGGGAGACCCAGTACTTC

V gene: TRBV4-3
J gene: TRBJ2-6
clone size: medium-sized
D gene: .
CDR3 protein: CASSQVREAGANVLTF
CDR3 DNA: TGCGCCAGCAGCCAAGTGCGAGAAGCTGGGGCCAACGTCCTGACTTTC

V gene: TRBV29-1
J gene: TRBJ2-3
clone size: few
D gene: .
CDR3 protein: CSVEGVAGALSDTQYF
CDR3 DNA: TGCAGCGTTGAAGGGGTGGCGGGGGCTCTGTCAGATACGCAGTATTTT

V gene: TRBV7-9
J gene: TRBJ1-2
clone size: many
D gene: TRBD1
CDR3 protein: CASSLSQGAWYGYTF
CDR3 DNA: TGTGCCAGCAGCTTATCCCAGGGGGCCTGGTATGGCTACACCTTC

V gene: TRBV5-1
J gene: TRBJ2-5
clone size: many
D gene: .
CDR3 protein: CASSPLQGNQETQYF
CDR3 DNA: TGCGCCAGCAGCCCTCTCCAGGGTAACCAAGAGACCCAGTACTTC

V gene: TRBV7-2
J gene: TRBJ1-1
clone size: many
D gene: .
CDR3 protein: CASSFNTNTEAFF
CDR3 DNA: TGTGCCAGCAGCTTCAACACGAACACTGAAGCTTTCTTT

V gene: TRBV7-2
J gene: TRBJ1-1
clone size: many
D gene: .
CDR3 protein: CASSLAAAQNTEAFF
CDR3 DNA: TGTGCCAGCAGCTTAGCGGCTGCACAGAACACTGAAGCTTTCTTT

V gene: TRBV7-2
J gene: TRBJ2-3
clone size: many
D gene: .
CDR3 protein: CASSLDGRVRYF
CDR3 DNA: TGTGCCAGCAGCTTAGACGGCAGGGTTCGGTATTTT

V gene: TRBV20-1
J gene: TRBJ2-1
clone size: many
D gene: .
CDR3 protein: CSARVSVYEQFF
CDR3 DNA: TGCAGTGCTAGAGTTAGCGTCTACGAGCAGTTCTTC

V gene: TRBV10-3
J gene: TRBJ1-5
clone size: many
D gene: .
CDR3 protein: CAISKTDDSNQPQHF
CDR3 DNA: TGTGCCATCAGTAAGACGGACGATAGCAATCAGCCCCAGCATTTT

V gene: TRBV5-5
J gene: TRBJ2-1
clone size: many
D gene: TRBD1
CDR3 protein: CASSLLGQGNREQFF
CDR3 DNA: TGTGCCAGCAGCCTCTTGGGACAGGGCAATAGGGAGCAGTTCTTC

V gene: TRBV2
J gene: TRBJ2-6
clone size: few
D gene: .
CDR3 protein: CASSAYGANVLTF
CDR3 DNA: TGTGCCAGCAGTGCGTACGGGGCCAACGTCCTGACTTTC

V gene: TRBV20-1
J gene: TRBJ2-5
clone size: many
D gene: TRBD2
CDR3 protein: CSAVKAGGPREETQYF
CDR3 DNA: TGCAGTGCCGTTAAAGCGGGGGGGCCTCGTGAAGAGACCCAGTACTTC

V gene: TRBV5-1
J gene: TRBJ2-1
clone size: many
D gene: TRBD2
CDR3 protein: CASRGERGYNEQFF
CDR3 DNA: TGCGCCAGCAGGGGGGAGCGGGGATACAATGAGCAGTTCTTC

V gene: TRBV7-8
J gene: TRBJ1-1
clone size: many
D gene: .
CDR3 protein: CASSLAPTEAFF
CDR3 DNA: TGTGCCAGCAGCTTAGCCCCTACTGAAGCTTTCTTT

V gene: TRBV7-2
J gene: TRBJ2-4
clone size: many
D gene: .
CDR3 protein: CASSLILVGKNIQYF
CDR3 DNA: TGTGCCAGCAGCCTAATACTAGTAGGCAAAAACATTCAGTACTTC